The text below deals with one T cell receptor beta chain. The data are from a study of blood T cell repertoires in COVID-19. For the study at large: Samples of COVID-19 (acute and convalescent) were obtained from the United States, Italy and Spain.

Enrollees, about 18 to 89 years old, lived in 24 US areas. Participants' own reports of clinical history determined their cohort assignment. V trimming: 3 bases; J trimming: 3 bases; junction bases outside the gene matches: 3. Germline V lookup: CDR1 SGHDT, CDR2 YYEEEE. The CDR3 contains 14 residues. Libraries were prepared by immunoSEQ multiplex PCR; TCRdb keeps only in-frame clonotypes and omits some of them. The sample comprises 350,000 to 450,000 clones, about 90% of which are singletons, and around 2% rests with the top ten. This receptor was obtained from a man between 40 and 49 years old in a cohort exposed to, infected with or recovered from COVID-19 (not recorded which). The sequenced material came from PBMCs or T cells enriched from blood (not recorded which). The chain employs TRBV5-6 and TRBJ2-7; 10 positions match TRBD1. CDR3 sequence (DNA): TGTGCCAGCAGCTCACGGACAGGGGGCTACGAGCAGTACTTC. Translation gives CASSSRTGGYEQYF.